This T cell receptor (beta chain) came from a study of shared T cell receptors in the human thymus. Sequenced by immunoSEQ multiplex PCR; TCRdb stores in-frame clones only, minus some. This repertoire shows over 650,000 clones, around 87% found once; its top ten account for 0.0094%. This sample was shared with a second study, whose subject was human thymus T cells. As reported in that work: The sample donors, healthy Finnish infants, were having corrective surgery for congenital heart defects. Related research examined unrelated individuals and reported that their thymic repertoires overlapped highly.

The clonotype comes from a boy under two years old with a congenital heart defect. Sequenced sample: thymocytes.

The CDR3 nucleotides are TGTGCCAGCAGCCCCTTTCGACTAGAACCCCTCTATGGCTACACCTTC. It encodes CASSPFRLEPLYGYTF. This chain joins TRBV9 and TRBJ1-2, with no clear D. V lost 4 bases to trimming and J lost 4 bases, with 20 bases between them. Germline CDR1 SGDLS, CDR2 YYNGEE. The CDR3 is 16 amino acids.